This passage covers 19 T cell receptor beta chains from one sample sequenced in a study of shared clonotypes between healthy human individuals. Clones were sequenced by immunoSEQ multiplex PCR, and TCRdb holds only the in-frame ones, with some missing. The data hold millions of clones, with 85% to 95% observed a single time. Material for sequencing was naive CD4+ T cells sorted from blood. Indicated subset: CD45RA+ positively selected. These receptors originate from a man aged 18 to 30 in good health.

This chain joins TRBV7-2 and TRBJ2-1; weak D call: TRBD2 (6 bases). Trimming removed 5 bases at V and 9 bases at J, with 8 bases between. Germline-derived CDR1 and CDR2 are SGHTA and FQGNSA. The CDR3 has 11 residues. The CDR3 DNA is TGTGCCAGCAGCCGCGGGACTGAGCAGTTCTTC. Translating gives CASSRGTEQFF.

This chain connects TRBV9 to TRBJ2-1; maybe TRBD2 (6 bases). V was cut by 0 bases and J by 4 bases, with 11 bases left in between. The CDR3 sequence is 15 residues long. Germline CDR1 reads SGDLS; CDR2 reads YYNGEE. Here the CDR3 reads CASSVGGGVYNEQFF. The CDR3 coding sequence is TGTGCCAGCAGCGTAGGGGGCGGGGTTTACAATGAGCAGTTCTTC.

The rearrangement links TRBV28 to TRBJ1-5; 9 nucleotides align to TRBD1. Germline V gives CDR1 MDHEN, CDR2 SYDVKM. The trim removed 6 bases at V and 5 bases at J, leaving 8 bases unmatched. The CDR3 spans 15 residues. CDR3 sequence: CASSPQGAKDQPQHF. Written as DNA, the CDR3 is TGTGCCAGCAGCCCACAGGGGGCTAAGGATCAGCCCCAGCATTTT.

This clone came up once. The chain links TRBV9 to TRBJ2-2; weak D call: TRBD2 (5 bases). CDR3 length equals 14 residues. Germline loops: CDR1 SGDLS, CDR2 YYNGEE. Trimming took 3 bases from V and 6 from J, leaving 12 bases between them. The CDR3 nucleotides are TGTGCCAGCAGCGCCCGGACTGCAGCCGGGGAGCTGTTTTTT. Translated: CASSARTAAGELFF.

The CDR3 reads CAISPGARADTQYF. DNA of the CDR3: TGTGCCATCAGTCCCGGGGCGAGGGCAGATACGCAGTATTTT. This chain uses TRBV10-3 with TRBJ2-3, with D perhaps given as TRBD1 or TRBD2 (5 bases each). CDR3 length: 14 residues. Trimming removed 5 bases at V and 4 bases at J, with 13 bases between. CDR1 is ENHRY and CDR2 is SYGVKD in the germline V gene.

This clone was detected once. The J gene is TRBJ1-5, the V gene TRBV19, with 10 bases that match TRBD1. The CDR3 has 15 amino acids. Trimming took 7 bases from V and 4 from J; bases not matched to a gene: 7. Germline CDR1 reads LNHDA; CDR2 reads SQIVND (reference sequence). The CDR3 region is CASNPGTGVNQPQHF. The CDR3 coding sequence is TGTGCCAGTAATCCCGGGACAGGGGTGAATCAGCCCCAGCATTTT.

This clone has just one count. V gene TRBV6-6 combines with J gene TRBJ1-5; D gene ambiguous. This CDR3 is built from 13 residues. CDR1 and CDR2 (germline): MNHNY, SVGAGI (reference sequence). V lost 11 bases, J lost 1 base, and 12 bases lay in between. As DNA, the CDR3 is TGTGCCCACTCGGGGTCGAGCAATCAGCCCCAGCATTTT. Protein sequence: CAHSGSSNQPQHF.

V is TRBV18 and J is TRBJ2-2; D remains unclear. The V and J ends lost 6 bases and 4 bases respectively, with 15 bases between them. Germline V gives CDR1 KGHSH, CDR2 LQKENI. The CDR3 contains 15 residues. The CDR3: CASSPRPFPTGELFF. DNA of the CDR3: TGTGCCAGCTCTCCTCGGCCGTTTCCCACCGGGGAGCTGTTTTTT.

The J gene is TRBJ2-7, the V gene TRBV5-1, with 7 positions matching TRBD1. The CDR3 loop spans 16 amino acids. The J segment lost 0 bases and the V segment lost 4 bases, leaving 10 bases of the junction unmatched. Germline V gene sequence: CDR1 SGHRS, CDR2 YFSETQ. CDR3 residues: CASSQTGSGGSYEQYF. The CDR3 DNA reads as TGCGCCAGCAGCCAGACAGGGTCCGGAGGCTCCTACGAGCAGTACTTC.

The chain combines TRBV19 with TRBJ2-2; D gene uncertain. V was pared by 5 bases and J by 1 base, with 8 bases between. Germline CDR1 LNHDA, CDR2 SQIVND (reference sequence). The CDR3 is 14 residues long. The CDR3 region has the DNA TGTGCCAGTAGTTCCCTCGGGAACACCGGGGAGCTGTTTTTT. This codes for CASSSLGNTGELFF.

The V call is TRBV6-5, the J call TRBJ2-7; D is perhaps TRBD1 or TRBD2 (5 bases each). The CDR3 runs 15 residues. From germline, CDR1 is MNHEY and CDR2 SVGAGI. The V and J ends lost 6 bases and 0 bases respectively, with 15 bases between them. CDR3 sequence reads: CASSRDRMSSYEQYF. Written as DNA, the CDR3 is TGTGCCAGCAGCCGGGACCGGATGAGCTCCTACGAGCAGTACTTC.

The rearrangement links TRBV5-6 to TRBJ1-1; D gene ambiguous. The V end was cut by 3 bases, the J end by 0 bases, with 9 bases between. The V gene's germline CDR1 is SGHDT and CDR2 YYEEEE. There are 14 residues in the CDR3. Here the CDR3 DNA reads TGTGCCAGCAGCTCCGATCCGATGAACACTGAAGCTTTCTTT. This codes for CASSSDPMNTEAFF.

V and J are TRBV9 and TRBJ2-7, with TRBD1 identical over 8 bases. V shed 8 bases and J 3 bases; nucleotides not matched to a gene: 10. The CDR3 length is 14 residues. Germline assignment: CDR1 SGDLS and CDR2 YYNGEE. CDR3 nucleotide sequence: TGTGCCAGTTCCCCTGGACAGGGACGCTACGAGCAGTACTTC. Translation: CASSPGQGRYEQYF.

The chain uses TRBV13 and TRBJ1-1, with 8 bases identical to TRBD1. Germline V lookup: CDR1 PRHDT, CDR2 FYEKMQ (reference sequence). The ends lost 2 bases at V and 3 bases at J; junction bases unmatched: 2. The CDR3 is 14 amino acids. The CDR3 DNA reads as TGTGCCAGCAGCTTAAACAGGGGGGACACTGAAGCTTTCTTT. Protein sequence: CASSLNRGDTEAFF.

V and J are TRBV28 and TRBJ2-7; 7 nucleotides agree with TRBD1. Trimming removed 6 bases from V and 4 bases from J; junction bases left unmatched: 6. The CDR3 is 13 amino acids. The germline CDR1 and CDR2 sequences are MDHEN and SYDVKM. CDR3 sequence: CASRGTATYEQYF. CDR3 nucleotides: TGTGCCAGCAGGGGGACAGCAACGTACGAGCAGTACTTC. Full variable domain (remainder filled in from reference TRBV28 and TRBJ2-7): DVKVTQSSRYLVKRTGEKVFLECVQDMDHENMFWYRQDPGLGLRLIYFSYDVKMKEKGDIPEGYSVSREKKERFSLILESASTNQTSMYLCASRGTATYEQYFGPGTRLTVT.

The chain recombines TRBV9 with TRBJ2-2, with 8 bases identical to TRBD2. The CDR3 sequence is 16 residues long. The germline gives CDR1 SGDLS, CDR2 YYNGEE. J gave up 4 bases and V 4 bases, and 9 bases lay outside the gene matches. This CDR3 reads CASSPTGSGGTGELFF. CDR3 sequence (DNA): TGTGCCAGCAGCCCCACCGGGAGCGGGGGCACCGGGGAGCTGTTTTTT.

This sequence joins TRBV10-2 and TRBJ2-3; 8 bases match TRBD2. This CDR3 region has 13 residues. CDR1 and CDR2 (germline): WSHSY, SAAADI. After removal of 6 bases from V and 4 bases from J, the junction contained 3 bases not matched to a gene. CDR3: CASRAGLADTQYF. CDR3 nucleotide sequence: TGCGCCAGCAGAGCGGGACTAGCAGATACGCAGTATTTT.

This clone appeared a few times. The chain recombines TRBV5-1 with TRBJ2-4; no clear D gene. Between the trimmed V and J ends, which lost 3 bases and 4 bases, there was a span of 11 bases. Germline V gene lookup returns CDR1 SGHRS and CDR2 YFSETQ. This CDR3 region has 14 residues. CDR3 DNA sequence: TGCGCCAGCAGCTATGCCCCGGAGAAAAACATTCAGTACTTC. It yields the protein CASSYAPEKNIQYF.

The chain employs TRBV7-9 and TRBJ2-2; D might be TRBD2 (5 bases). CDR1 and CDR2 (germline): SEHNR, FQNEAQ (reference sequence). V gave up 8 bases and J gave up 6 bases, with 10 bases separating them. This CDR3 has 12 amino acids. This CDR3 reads CASEGGPGELFF. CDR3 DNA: TGTGCCAGCGAAGGAGGTCCCGGGGAGCTGTTTTTT.